The subject of this entry is one T cell receptor (beta chain). The antigen is unknown. Measured with immunoSEQ multiplex PCR; TCRdb has only the in-frame clones, and not every one. Of 53,000 or so clones detected, 65% to 85% appear once; the ten largest clones hold just under 30%. The CDR3 covers 13 residues. The germline V gene has CDR1 SNHLY and CDR2 FYNNEI. Trimming removed 2 bases at V and 7 bases at J, with 11 bases between. This specimen comes from a study of lymphopenia after photon versus proton radiotherapy. Study-wide findings and caveats: Oligoclonal CD8+ Temra expansion after nadir drove photon patients' diversity drop. Survival link was tested only in deceased patients; proton benefit remains a possibility. Proton therapy kept repertoires fairly stable, unlike photons, which gained effector/memory cells.

The receptor's source is a man aged 50 to 60 with gastric cancer. The V gene is TRBV2, the J gene TRBJ2-5; TRBD1 might be the D (5 bases). The sequenced sample was peripheral blood, obtained from a patient treated with photon-based radiotherapy. The CDR3: CASSESREGTQYF. As DNA, the CDR3 is TGTGCCAGCAGTGAATCCAGGGAAGGGACCCAGTACTTC. Using reference TRBV2 and TRBJ2-5 for the parts outside the CDR3, the full variable domain is EPEVTQTPSHQVTQMGQEVILRCVPISNHLYFYWYRQILGQKVEFLVSFYNNEISEKSEIFDDQFSVERPDGSNFTLKIRSTKLEDSAMYFCASSESREGTQYFGPGTRLLVL.